Detailed here is one TCR beta chain. What it binds is unknown. TCRdb called the PCR reads again in MiXCR, with one record for every CDR3 protein. The sample holds 45,000 to 55,000 distinct CDR3 sequences, around 34% seen once. This entry belongs to a study of molecular identifiers for immune sequencing clone quantification. Study-wide results and limits: Naive cells had under 1% of molecules in clones above 20 RNA copies, effectors over 99%.

The sequence was obtained from a human donor in good health. Some libraries in this study had Jurkat cell RNA spiked in. The source material was naive CD8+ T cells from blood, with Jurkat cell RNA spiked in. Subset given: FACS-sorted CD8+CD4-CCR7+CD45RA+ naive T cells.

The CDR3 DNA follows: TGTGCCAGCAGCATTCTCAATGAGCAGTTCTTC. Amino acid sequence: CASSILNEQFF. This sequence joins TRBV25-1 and TRBJ2-1, with no clear D. Germline V gives CDR1 MGHDK, CDR2 SYGVNS. Trimming took 6 bases from V and 6 from J, leaving 6 bases between them. The CDR3 extends over 11 amino acids.